This T cell receptor (beta chain) was obtained from a study of blood T cell repertoires in COVID-19. Looking at the study overall: Researchers got acute and convalescent COVID-19 samples from the United States, Italy and Spain. PBMCs, B-cell-depleted T cells, or T cells provided the cDNA or gDNA that made up the material.

Original methodology: Reference gene primer amplification in the assay estimated nucleated cell counts. The protocol was immunoSEQ multiplex PCR, while the TCRdb copy is restricted to in-frame clones and leaves out a portion. V and J calls and clone size are copied from that table; D and trimming were computed from the DNA. Among about 260,000 clones listed, more than 75% were seen once. Input material: peripheral blood. The source is a man in his forties who had recovered from COVID-19.

CDR3 in amino acids: CASSIGGAGADTQYF. DNA of the CDR3: TGTGCCAGTAGTATAGGGGGCGCGGGGGCAGATACGCAGTATTTT. The chain is built from TRBV19 and TRBJ2-3; 7 positions agree with TRBD2. This CDR3 contains 15 residues. CDR1 and CDR2 from the germline V gene are LNHDA and SQIVND (reference sequence). J lost 4 bases, V lost 1 base, and 5 bases had no gene match.